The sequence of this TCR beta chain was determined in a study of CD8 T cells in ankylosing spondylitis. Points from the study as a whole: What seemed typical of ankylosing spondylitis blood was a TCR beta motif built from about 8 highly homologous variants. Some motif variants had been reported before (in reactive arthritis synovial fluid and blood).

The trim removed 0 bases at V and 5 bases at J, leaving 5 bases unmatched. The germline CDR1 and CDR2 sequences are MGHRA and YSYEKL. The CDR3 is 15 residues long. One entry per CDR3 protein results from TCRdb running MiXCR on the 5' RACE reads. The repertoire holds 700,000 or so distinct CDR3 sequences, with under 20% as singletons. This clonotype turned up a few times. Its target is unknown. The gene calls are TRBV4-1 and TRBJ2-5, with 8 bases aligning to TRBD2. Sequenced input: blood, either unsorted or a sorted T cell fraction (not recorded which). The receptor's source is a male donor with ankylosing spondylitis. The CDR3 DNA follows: TGCGCCAGCAGCCAAGAAACGGGGGGGCAGGAGACCCAGTACTTC. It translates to CASSQETGGQETQYF.